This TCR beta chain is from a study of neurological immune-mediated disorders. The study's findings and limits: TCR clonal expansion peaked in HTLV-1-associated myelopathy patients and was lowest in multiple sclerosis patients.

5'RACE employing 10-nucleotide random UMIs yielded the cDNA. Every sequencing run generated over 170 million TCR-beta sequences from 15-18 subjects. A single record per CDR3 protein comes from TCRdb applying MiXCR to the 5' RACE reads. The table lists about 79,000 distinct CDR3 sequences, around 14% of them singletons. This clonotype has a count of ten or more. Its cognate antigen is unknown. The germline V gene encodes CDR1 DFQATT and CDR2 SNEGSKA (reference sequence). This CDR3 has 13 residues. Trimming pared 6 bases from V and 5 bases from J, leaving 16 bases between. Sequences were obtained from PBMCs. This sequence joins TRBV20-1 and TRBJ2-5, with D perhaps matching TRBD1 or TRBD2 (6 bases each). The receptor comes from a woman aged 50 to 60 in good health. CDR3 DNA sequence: TGCAGTGCAAAAGGGGGGCCATGGGAGACCCAGTACTTC. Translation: CSAKGGPWETQYF.